The 31 T cell receptor beta chains below all came from one sample that was sequenced in a study of shared clonotypes between healthy human individuals. The method was immunoSEQ multiplex PCR; TCRdb's version includes in-frame clones alone and lacks a portion of them. This sample has under 2,500,000 clones; under 97% occur once, and the top ten carry approximately 0.13%. The sequenced sample consisted of naive CD4+ T cells sorted from blood. Subset in this sample: CD45RA+ positively selected. The receptors derive from a man between 18 and 29 years old in good health.

As to this clone: Different DNA sequences within this sample yield the same CDR3. The chain is built from TRBV7-2 and TRBJ2-7; no reliable D call. V was shortened by 1 base and J by 6 bases, with 7 bases between the two germline ends. The CDR3 is 12 residues long. Germline CDR1 reads SGHTA; CDR2 reads FQGNSA. The CDR3 is CASSLGVGEQYF. The DNA for the CDR3 is TGTGCCAGCAGCTTAGGAGTTGGCGAGCAGTACTTC.

The V call is TRBV15, the J call TRBJ2-6; either TRBD1 or TRBD2 may supply D (5 bases each). Germline V gene lookup returns CDR1 LNHNV and CDR2 YYDKDF (reference sequence). The V gene lost 0 bases and the J gene lost 4 bases, with 13 bases spanning the gap. The CDR3 runs 17 residues. This chain's CDR3 is CATSRDLGAGGANVLTF. CDR3 nucleotide sequence: TGTGCCACCAGCAGAGATTTAGGGGCGGGCGGGGCCAACGTCCTGACTTTC.

The chain recombines TRBV2 with TRBJ2-3; 13 nucleotides match TRBD2. This CDR3 has 15 amino acids. The junction had 5 bases not matched to a gene; V was cut back by 9 bases and J by 2 bases. CDR1 is SNHLY and CDR2 is FYNNEI in the germline V gene. This CDR3 reads CARTSGGAYTDTQYF. The CDR3 DNA follows: TGTGCCAGAACTAGCGGGGGGGCATACACAGATACGCAGTATTTT.

CDR3 nucleotides: TGTGCCAGCAGCGTGGGACAGGGGATAATCAATCAGCCCCAGCATTTT. Translation gives CASSVGQGIINQPQHF. The rearrangement uses TRBV7-9 and TRBJ1-5; 10 nucleotides align to TRBD1. This CDR3 spans 16 amino acids. V was clipped by 5 bases and J by 3 bases; unmatched bases: 7. Looked up from germline, CDR1 is SEHNR and CDR2 is FQNEAQ (reference sequence).

CDR3 protein: CASRGKSSYNEQFF. DNA of the CDR3: TGTGCCAGCAGGGGGAAGAGCTCCTACAATGAGCAGTTCTTC. The rearrangement uses TRBV6-1 and TRBJ2-1; unclear D gene. CDR1 is MNHNS and CDR2 is SASEGT in the germline V gene. Trimming pared 6 bases from V and 0 bases from J, leaving 9 bases between. The CDR3 runs 14 residues.

The rearrangement links TRBV2 to TRBJ2-7; no firm D call. The CDR3 covers 12 residues. CDR1 and CDR2 from the germline V gene are SNHLY and FYNNEI. Trimming removed 3 bases from V and 6 bases from J, with 9 bases in between. The CDR3 DNA follows: TGTGCCAGCAGTGATAATGGGTCCGAGCAGTACTTC. Its translation is CASSDNGSEQYF.

The chain carries TRBV11-3 and TRBJ1-6; D possibly corresponds to TRBD1 (6 bases). V lost 0 bases and J 9 bases, leaving 18 bases between the germline ends. The CDR3 contains 17 residues. Germline CDR1 SGHNT, CDR2 YENEEA. The DNA for the CDR3 is TGTGCCAGCAGCTTAGATTCAGAGAACAGGGTCTCTTCACCCCTCCACTTT. As protein: CASSLDSENRVSSPLHF.

The chain is built from TRBV5-1 and TRBJ2-1; the D gene is possibly TRBD1 (6 bases). V lost 0 bases, J lost 0 bases, and 10 bases lay in between. The V gene's germline CDR1 is SGHRS and CDR2 YFSETQ. CDR3 length: 16 residues. The CDR3 loop is CASSLEGDLSYNEQFF. The DNA for the CDR3 is TGCGCCAGCAGCTTGGAGGGGGACCTCTCCTACAATGAGCAGTTCTTC.

The chain carries TRBV9 and TRBJ2-2; 9 bases line up with TRBD1. The length of the CDR3 is 18 residues. Unmatched junction bases numbered 13, after V lost 1 base and J lost 6 bases. CDR1 is SGDLS, CDR2 YYNGEE, per germline. CDR3 coding DNA: TGTGCCAGCAGCGTATCCCTACCGGGACAGGGAAGGGCCGGGGAGCTGTTTTTT. It translates to CASSVSLPGQGRAGELFF. Variable domain in full (rest from reference TRBV9 and TRBJ2-2): DSGVTQTPKHLITATGQRVTLRCSPRSGDLSVYWYQQSLDQGLQFLIQYYNGEERAKGNILERFSAQQFPDLHSELNLSSLELGDSALYFCASSVSLPGQGRAGELFFGEGSRLTVL.

CDR3 DNA: TGTGCCAGCAGCCGTGCTAGCGGCTCCTACGAGCAGTACTTC. This encodes CASSRASGSYEQYF. The V call is TRBV9, the J call TRBJ2-7; TRBD2 aligns across 7 bases. CDR1 and CDR2 from the germline V gene are SGDLS and YYNGEE. Losses at the gene ends were 4 bases for V and 0 bases for J; bases not matched to a gene: 4. The CDR3 is made up of 14 amino acids.

The chain couples TRBV7-2 to TRBJ2-5; D is possibly TRBD1 (6 bases). The CDR3 is 13 residues long. Germline CDR1 and CDR2: SGHTA and FQGNSA. Trimming left V 6 bases short and J 2 bases short, with 10 bases between. CDR3 bases: TGTGCCAGCAGTCGGACAGAGCAAGAGACCCAGTACTTC. It specifies CASSRTEQETQYF. Together with reference TRBV7-2 and TRBJ2-5, the CDR3 gives the full variable domain: GAGVSQSPSNKVTEKGKDVELRCDPISGHTALYWYRQSLGQGLEFLIYFQGNSAPDKSGLPSDRFSAERTGGSVSTLTIQRTQQEDSAVYLCASSRTEQETQYFGPGTRLLVL.

Note on this clone: The sample has other DNA sequences that encode this CDR3 too. The rearrangement uses TRBV30 and TRBJ2-2; D is unresolved. CDR3 length: 13 amino acids. Per germline, CDR1 GTSNPN and CDR2 SVGIG (reference sequence). Trimming took 2 bases from V and 4 from J, leaving 8 bases between them. The chain's CDR3 is CAWSRASTGELFF. The CDR3 DNA follows: TGTGCCTGGAGTCGGGCTTCCACCGGGGAGCTGTTTTTT.

About this clone itself: Other DNA sequences of this sample code for an identical CDR3. V usage is TRBV30 and J usage is TRBJ1-5, with no clear D. The CDR3 totals 13 residues. The germline gives CDR1 GTSNPN, CDR2 SVGIG (reference sequence). V lost 0 bases, J lost 5 bases, and 8 bases lay in between. CDR3 coding DNA: TGTGCCTGGAGTGTAGGCCCAGATCAGCCCCAGCATTTT. The encoded protein is CAWSVGPDQPQHF.

V and J are TRBV27 and TRBJ1-6; D ambiguous. The ends were cut back, 2 bases at V and 7 bases at J, with 15 bases in the middle. Germline-derived CDR1 and CDR2 are MNHEY and SMNVEV (reference sequence). The CDR3 sequence is 16 residues long. The CDR3 coding sequence is TGTGCCAGCAGTTTAAGCCCGGGCTGGCAGAATTCACCCCTCCACTTT. It is translated as CASSLSPGWQNSPLHF.

The J gene is TRBJ1-6, the V gene TRBV19, with 10 bases lining up with TRBD1. Germline CDR1 is LNHDA and CDR2 is SQIVND (reference sequence). The trim removed 6 bases at V and 8 bases at J, leaving 4 bases unmatched. The CDR3 is 14 residues long. The CDR3 DNA sequence: TGTGCCAGTAGCGACAGGGGGCTGGATTCACCCCTCCACTTT. This gives the protein CASSDRGLDSPLHF.

For the CDR3, the DNA is TGCGCCAGCAGCTCAGCGGGAGCTCAGCGGCAAGAGACCCAGTACTTC. Its translation: CASSSAGAQRQETQYF. The chain employs TRBV5-1 and TRBJ2-5; 8 bases match TRBD2. This CDR3 region has 16 residues. The V gene's germline CDR1 is SGHRS and CDR2 YFSETQ. The V and J ends lost 3 bases and 2 bases, in that order; junction bases with no gene match: 9.

CDR3 region: CASRGRDSNQPQHF. The CDR3 region has the DNA TGTGCCAGTAGGGGCAGGGACAGCAATCAGCCCCAGCATTTT. The rearrangement links TRBV19 to TRBJ1-5; D perhaps matches TRBD1 (5 bases). With 6 bases removed from V and 1 base from J, the gap between germline ends came to 10 bases. This CDR3 has 14 amino acids. Looked up from germline, CDR1 is LNHDA and CDR2 is SQIVND (reference sequence).

This chain links TRBV4-3 with TRBJ2-5, with D possibly matching TRBD1 (5 bases). Trimming cost V 0 bases and J 4 bases, with 18 bases left between them. Germline V gene data show CDR1 as LGHNA and CDR2 as YSLEER. The CDR3 runs to 17 residues. CDR3 nucleotides: TGCGCCAGCAGCCAAGATTCGGGCGACAGTAGGGGAGAGACCCAGTACTTC. Translated: CASSQDSGDSRGETQYF.

V is TRBV5-1 and J is TRBJ2-3, with 11 bases fitting TRBD2. CDR3 length: 15 residues. Losses at the gene ends were 4 bases for V and 4 bases for J; bases not matched to a gene: 5. Looked up from germline, CDR1 is SGHRS and CDR2 is YFSETQ. CDR3 DNA sequence: TGCGCCAGCAGCCCAGGGACTAGCGGATCAGATACGCAGTATTTT. This codes for CASSPGTSGSDTQYF.

The chain employs TRBV2 and TRBJ1-6, with D uncertain. Trimming took 4 bases from V and 14 from J, leaving 12 bases between them. CDR1 is SNHLY, CDR2 FYNNEI, per germline. The CDR3 is made up of 12 amino acids. The CDR3: CASSGDAATLHF. CDR3 nucleotides: TGTGCCAGCAGTGGCGACGCCGCCACCCTCCACTTT.

The rearrangement uses TRBV6-1 and TRBJ2-3, with 8 bases identical to TRBD2. The V and J ends lost 4 bases and 1 base, in that order; junction bases with no gene match: 13. There are 18 residues in the CDR3. Germline values: CDR1 MNHNS, CDR2 SASEGT. CDR3 loop: CASSVGGAGVGGTDTQYF. The DNA for the CDR3 is TGTGCCAGCAGTGTTGGGGGAGCGGGAGTTGGGGGCACAGATACGCAGTATTTT.

The chain has TRBV7-8 and TRBJ1-5, with D perhaps TRBD1 (5 bases). Germline V gives CDR1 SGHVS, CDR2 FQNEAQ. Trimming took off 0 bases at V and 7 bases at J, with 10 bases between the two ends. The length of the CDR3 is 14 residues. The CDR3 is CASSLAGAGQPQHF. As DNA, the CDR3 is TGTGCCAGCAGCTTAGCAGGGGCAGGACAGCCCCAGCATTTT.

The rearrangement joins TRBV11-2 to TRBJ1-1, with 9 nucleotides matching TRBD1. The germline V gene encodes CDR1 SGHAT and CDR2 FQNNGV. This CDR3 spans 13 amino acids. After removal of 5 bases from V and 7 bases from J, the junction contained 5 bases not matched to a gene. This CDR3 is CASSTTGGVEAFF. In DNA, the CDR3 is TGTGCCAGCAGCACGACAGGGGGGGTTGAAGCTTTCTTT.

The chain employs TRBV5-1 and TRBJ1-6, with D possibly matching TRBD1 (5 bases). The germline CDR1 and CDR2 sequences are SGHRS and YFSETQ. V was pared by 2 bases and J by 8 bases, with 14 bases between. CDR3 size: 15 residues. The CDR3: CASSLTGQGDSPLHF. Here the CDR3 DNA reads TGCGCCAGCAGCTTAACAGGACAAGGGGATTCACCCCTCCACTTT.

The chain links TRBV6-1 to TRBJ2-7, with D possibly called TRBD1 or TRBD2 (5 bases each). In germline, CDR1 is MNHNS, CDR2 SASEGT. Trimming removed 6 bases from V and 5 bases from J, with 20 bases in between. The CDR3 contains 15 residues. The CDR3 reads CASRATGRPPNEQYF. The CDR3 coding sequence is TGTGCCAGCAGGGCCACGGGACGGCCACCCAACGAGCAGTACTTC.

V gene TRBV30 combines with J gene TRBJ1-1; TRBD1 aligns across 7 bases. The V and J ends lost 4 bases and 8 bases, in that order; junction bases with no gene match: 7. This CDR3 has 12 amino acids. Germline values: CDR1 GTSNPN, CDR2 SVGIG (reference sequence). The CDR3 region is CAWNEQQGEAFF. In DNA form, the CDR3 reads TGTGCCTGGAACGAACAACAGGGGGAAGCTTTCTTT.

The chain is built from TRBV2 and TRBJ2-1, with a possible D match to TRBD2 (5 bases). The CDR3 loop spans 13 amino acids. Between the trimmed V and J ends, which lost 4 bases and 3 bases, there was a span of 7 bases. From germline, CDR1 is SNHLY and CDR2 FYNNEI. The DNA for the CDR3 is TGTGCCAGCAGTGGGACTTACTACAATGAGCAGTTCTTC. This sequence encodes CASSGTYYNEQFF.

The chain carries TRBV5-1 and TRBJ2-7; 8 bases line up with TRBD2. V lost 4 bases, J lost 3 bases, and 12 bases stayed unmatched. There are 16 residues in the CDR3. Per germline, CDR1 SGHRS and CDR2 YFSETQ. DNA for the CDR3: TGCGCCAGCAGCCCCCGGGAGGGCGGCACAGTCTACGAGCAGTACTTC. Its protein is CASSPREGGTVYEQYF.

The chain combines TRBV19 with TRBJ2-7; D remains unclear. The CDR3 spans 15 residues. Germline V gene sequence: CDR1 LNHDA, CDR2 SQIVND (reference sequence). Trimming removed 1 base at V and 4 bases at J, with 14 bases between. The CDR3: CASSIGTQSLYEQYF. CDR3 in DNA: TGTGCCAGTAGTATAGGAACCCAGAGTCTTTACGAGCAGTACTTC.

J is TRBJ1-5 and V is TRBV27; 10 bases map to TRBD1. V dropped 5 bases and J dropped 4; count of bases not matched to a gene: 5. The germline gives CDR1 MNHEY, CDR2 SMNVEV (reference sequence). The CDR3 covers 15 residues. The CDR3 is CASSPGTGANQPQHF. CDR3 sequence (DNA): TGTGCCAGCAGTCCCGGGACAGGGGCAAATCAGCCCCAGCATTTT.

The V gene is TRBV10-3, the J gene TRBJ2-3; perhaps D is TRBD1 or TRBD2 (5 bases each). Germline CDR1 ENHRY, CDR2 SYGVKD. The length of the CDR3 is 15 residues. Trimming stripped 0 bases from V and 6 bases from J, with 13 bases between. This CDR3 reads CAISESRGAGDTQYF. For the CDR3, the DNA is TGTGCCATCAGTGAGTCGAGAGGGGCAGGGGATACGCAGTATTTT.